This TCR beta chain came from a study of T-cell reconstitution after alpha-beta-depleted transplantation in children. Per the germline V gene, CDR1 is MGHRA and CDR2 is YSYEKL. The CDR3 extends over 15 amino acids. Trimming cost V 0 bases and J 4 bases, with 9 bases left between them. For TCRbeta, the library was prepared with unique molecular identifiers. TCRdb called the PCR reads again in MiXCR, with one record for every CDR3 protein. The sample contains a few hundred thousand distinct CDR3 sequences, about 12% of which appear only once. This clonotype was observed a few times. The receptor was isolated from a human donor who donated a stem cell graft to a child with combined immunodeficiency. The sequenced sample was PBMCs from the stem cell graft donor, obtained from the stem cell graft. The chain carries TRBV4-1 and TRBJ1-4; weak D call: TRBD1 (5 bases). The CDR3 coding sequence is TGCGCCAGCAGCCAAGAGGGGGGGTTTAATGAAAAACTGTTTTTT. Protein: CASSQEGGFNEKLFF.